Described below is a single TCR beta chain sequence and its context. Its antigen is still unknown. This entry comes from a study of cytomegalovirus exposure and HLA in healthy donors. In the PCR, 60 Vbeta and 13 Jbeta primers were used. This table comes from immunoSEQ multiplex PCR, and its TCRdb copy is limited to in-frame clones, with some not included. The repertoire holds about 70,000 clones, with 80% to 90% as singletons. With 1 base removed from V and 1 base from J, the gap between germline ends came to 12 bases. The CDR3 contains 16 residues. CDR1 is MGHRA and CDR2 is YSYEKL in the germline V gene. Findings and limits, study-wide: TCR association rates varied by HLA locus in a later analysis, with DRB1 highest and HLA-C lowest.

The rearrangement uses TRBV4-1 and TRBJ2-3; D perhaps matches TRBD2 (6 bases). The specimen was PBMCs. This sequence was found in a woman younger than 45 in good health and CMV-seronegative. The CDR3 here is CASSQGVGGGTDTQYF. As DNA, the CDR3 is TGCGCCAGCAGCCAAGGGGTGGGCGGGGGCACAGATACGCAGTATTTT.